This TCR beta chain was documented in a study of T cells in Graves' hyperthyroidism and ophthalmopathy. No ophthalmopathy progression within 18 months constituted stable Graves' hyperthyroidism. Exclusion of patients followed from uncontrolled infection, other autoimmune disease, pregnancy or lactation. Concerning this clonotype itself: Its antigen is still unknown.

Study-level results: Ophthalmopathy was model-predicted a median about 6 months pre-onset. Most clonotypes expanded in the thyroid (above 0.001) were also present in blood.

It was RNA transcripts that yielded the amplified TCR beta CDR3 regions. An initial round of RT-PCR targeting the TCR CDR3 relied on the HTBI primer set. TCRdb re-derived calls from the multiplex PCR reads in MiXCR, one entry per CDR3 protein. This sample has a few hundred thousand distinct CDR3 sequences, with just over 45% found just once. Trimming took 4 bases from V and 2 from J; bases not matched to a gene: 4. From germline, CDR1 is KGHDR and CDR2 SFDVKD. This CDR3 is built from 14 residues. The sample consisted of peripheral blood or thyroid tissue (not recorded which). The sequence came from a young woman with Graves' hyperthyroidism. This chain joins TRBV24-1 and TRBJ2-7, with 7 bases aligning to TRBD2. The CDR3 DNA reads as TGTGCCACCAGTGACTCACTAGCGACCTACGAGCAGTACTTC. The encoded protein is CATSDSLATYEQYF.